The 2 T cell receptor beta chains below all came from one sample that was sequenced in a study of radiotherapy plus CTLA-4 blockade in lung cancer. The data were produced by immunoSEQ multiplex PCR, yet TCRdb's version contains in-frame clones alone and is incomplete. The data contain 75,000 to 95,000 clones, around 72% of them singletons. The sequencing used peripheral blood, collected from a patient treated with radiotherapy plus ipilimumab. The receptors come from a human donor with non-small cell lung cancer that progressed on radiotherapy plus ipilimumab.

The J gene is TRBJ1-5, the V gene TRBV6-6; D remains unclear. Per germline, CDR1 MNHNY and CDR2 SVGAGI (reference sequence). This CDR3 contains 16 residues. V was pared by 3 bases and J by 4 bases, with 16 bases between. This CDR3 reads CASSYGSGQPNQPQHF. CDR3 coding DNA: TGTGCCAGCAGTTATGGATCCGGGCAGCCAAATCAGCCCCAGCATTTT.

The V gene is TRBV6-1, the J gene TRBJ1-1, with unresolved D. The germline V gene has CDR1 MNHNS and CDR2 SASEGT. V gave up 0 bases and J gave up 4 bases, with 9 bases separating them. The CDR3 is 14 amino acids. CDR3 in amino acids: CASSEADWATEAFF. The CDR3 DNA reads TGTGCCAGCAGTGAAGCGGACTGGGCCACTGAAGCTTTCTTT.